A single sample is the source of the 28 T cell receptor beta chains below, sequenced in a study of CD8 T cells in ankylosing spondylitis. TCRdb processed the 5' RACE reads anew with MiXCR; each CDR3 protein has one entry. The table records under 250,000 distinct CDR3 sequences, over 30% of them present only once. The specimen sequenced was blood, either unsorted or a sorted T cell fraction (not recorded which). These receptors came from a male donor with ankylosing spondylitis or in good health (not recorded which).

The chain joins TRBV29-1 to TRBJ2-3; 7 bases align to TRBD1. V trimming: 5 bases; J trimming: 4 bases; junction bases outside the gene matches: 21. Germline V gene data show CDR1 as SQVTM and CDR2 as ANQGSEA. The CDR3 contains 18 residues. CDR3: CSVWDSSWPGYAPDTQYF. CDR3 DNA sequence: TGCAGCGTTTGGGACAGCAGCTGGCCGGGATATGCTCCAGATACGCAGTATTTT.

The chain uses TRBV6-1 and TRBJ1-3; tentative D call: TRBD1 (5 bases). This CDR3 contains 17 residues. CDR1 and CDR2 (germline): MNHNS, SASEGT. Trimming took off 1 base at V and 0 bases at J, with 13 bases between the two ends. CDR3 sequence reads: CASSEVPDTRSGNTIYF. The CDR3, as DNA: TGTGCCAGCAGTGAAGTTCCGGACACCCGCTCTGGAAACACCATATATTTT.

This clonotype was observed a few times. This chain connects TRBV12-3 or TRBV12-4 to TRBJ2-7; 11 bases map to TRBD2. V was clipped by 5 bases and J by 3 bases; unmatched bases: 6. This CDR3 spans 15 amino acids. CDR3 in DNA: TGTGCCAGCAGTCCTAGCGGGGGGCGTCACTACGAGCAGTACTTC. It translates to CASSPSGGRHYEQYF.

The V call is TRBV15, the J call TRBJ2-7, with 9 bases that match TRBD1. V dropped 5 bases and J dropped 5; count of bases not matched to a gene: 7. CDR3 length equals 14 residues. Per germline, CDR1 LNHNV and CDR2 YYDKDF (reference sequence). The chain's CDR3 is CATSGRQGENEQYF. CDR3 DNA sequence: TGTGCCACCAGCGGGAGACAGGGGGAAAACGAGCAGTACTTC.

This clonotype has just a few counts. CDR3 sequence reads: CSAGRSSYQETQYF. CDR3 DNA: TGCAGTGCCGGACGGAGTTCGTACCAAGAGACCCAGTACTTC. The chain employs TRBV20-1 and TRBJ2-5; D ambiguous. CDR3 length equals 14 residues. V was shortened by 6 bases and J by 0 bases, with 14 bases between the two germline ends. The V gene's germline CDR1 is DFQATT and CDR2 SNEGSKA (reference sequence).

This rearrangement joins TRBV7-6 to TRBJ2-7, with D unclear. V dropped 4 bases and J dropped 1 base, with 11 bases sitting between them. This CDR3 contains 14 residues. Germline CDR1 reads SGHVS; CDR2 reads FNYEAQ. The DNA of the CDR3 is TGTGCCAGCAGCTCTAGGGATTTGTCCTACGAGCAGTACTTC. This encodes CASSSRDLSYEQYF. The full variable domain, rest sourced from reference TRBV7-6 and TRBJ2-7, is GAGVSQSPRYKVTKRGQDVALRCDPISGHVSLYWYRQALGQGPEFLTYFNYEAQQDKSGLPNDRFSAERPEGSISTLTIQRTEQRDSAMYRCASSSRDLSYEQYFGPGTRLTVT.

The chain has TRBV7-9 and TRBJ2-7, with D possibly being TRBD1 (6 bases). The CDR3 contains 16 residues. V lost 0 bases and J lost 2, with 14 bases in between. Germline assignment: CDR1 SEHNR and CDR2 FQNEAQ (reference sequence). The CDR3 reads CASSLAPDRLTYEQYF. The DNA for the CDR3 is TGTGCCAGCAGCTTAGCGCCGGACAGACTGACCTACGAGCAGTACTTC.

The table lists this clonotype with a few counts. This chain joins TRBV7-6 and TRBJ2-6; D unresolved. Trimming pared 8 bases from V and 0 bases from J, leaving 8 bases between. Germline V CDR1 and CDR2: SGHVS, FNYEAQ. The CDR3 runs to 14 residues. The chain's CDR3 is CASAPISGANVLTF. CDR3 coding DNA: TGTGCCAGCGCCCCAATCTCTGGGGCCAACGTCCTGACTTTC.

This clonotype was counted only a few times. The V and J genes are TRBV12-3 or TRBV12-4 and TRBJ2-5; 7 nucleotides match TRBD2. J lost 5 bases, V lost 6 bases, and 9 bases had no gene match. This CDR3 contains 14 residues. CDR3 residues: CASRPSGGAETQYF. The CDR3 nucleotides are TGTGCCAGCAGGCCCTCGGGGGGAGCTGAGACCCAGTACTTC.

The CDR3 here is CSAPMVNTQYF. In DNA form, the CDR3 reads TGCAGTGCTCCGATGGTGAATACGCAGTATTTT. V is TRBV20-1 and J is TRBJ2-3; D unresolved. V was pared by 5 bases and J by 7 bases, with 10 bases between. Per germline, CDR1 DFQATT and CDR2 SNEGSKA (reference sequence). The CDR3 covers 11 residues.

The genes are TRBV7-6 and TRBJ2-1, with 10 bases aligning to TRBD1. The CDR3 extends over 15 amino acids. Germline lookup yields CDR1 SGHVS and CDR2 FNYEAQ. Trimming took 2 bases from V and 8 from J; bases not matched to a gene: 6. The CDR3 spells CASSLLGQGIDEQFF. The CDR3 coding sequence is TGTGCCAGCAGCTTACTGGGACAGGGGATCGATGAGCAGTTCTTC.

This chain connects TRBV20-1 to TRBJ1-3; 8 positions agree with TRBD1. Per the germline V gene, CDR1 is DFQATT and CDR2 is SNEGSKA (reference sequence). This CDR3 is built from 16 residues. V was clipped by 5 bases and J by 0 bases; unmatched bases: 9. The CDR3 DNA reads TGCAGTGCTCTTTCCGGACAGGGAGCCTCTGGAAACACCATATATTTT. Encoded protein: CSALSGQGASGNTIYF.

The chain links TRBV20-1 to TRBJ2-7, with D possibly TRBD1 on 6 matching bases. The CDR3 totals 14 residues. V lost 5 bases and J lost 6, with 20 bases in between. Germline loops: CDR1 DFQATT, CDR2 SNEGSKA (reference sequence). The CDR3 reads CSAPYREEGFEQYF. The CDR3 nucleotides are TGCAGTGCTCCCTACAGGGAAGAGGGCTTCGAGCAGTACTTC.

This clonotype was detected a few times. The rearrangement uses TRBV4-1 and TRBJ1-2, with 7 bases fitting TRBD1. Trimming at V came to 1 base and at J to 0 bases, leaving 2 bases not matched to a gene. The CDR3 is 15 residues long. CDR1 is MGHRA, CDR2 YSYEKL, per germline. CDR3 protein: CASSQGQGPNYGYTF. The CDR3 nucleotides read TGCGCCAGCAGCCAAGGACAGGGACCTAACTATGGCTACACCTTC.

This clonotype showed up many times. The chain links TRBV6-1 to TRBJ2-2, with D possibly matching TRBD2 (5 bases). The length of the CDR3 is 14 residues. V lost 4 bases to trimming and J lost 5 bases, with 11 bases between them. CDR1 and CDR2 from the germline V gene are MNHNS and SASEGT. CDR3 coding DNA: TGTGCCAGCAGTGGGAACGGGGAAACCGGGGAGCTGTTTTTT. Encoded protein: CASSGNGETGELFF.

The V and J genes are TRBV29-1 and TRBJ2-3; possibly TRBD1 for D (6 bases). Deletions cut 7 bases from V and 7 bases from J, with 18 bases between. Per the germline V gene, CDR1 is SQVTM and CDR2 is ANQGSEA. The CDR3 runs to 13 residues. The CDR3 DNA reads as TGCAGCGCCATGTTGGACAGAATCAATACGCAGTATTTT. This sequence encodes CSAMLDRINTQYF.

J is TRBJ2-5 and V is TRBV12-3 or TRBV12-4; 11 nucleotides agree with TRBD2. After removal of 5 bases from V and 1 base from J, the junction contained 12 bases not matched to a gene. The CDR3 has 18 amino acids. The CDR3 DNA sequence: TGTGCCAGCAGTGGTCTCCTAGCGGGGGGCCCTCTCCAAGAGACCCAGTACTTC. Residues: CASSGLLAGGPLQETQYF.

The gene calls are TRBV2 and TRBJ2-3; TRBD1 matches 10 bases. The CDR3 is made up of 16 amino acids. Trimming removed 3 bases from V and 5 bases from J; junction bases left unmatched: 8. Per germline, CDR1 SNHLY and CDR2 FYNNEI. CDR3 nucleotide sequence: TGTGCCAGCAGTGATGAGACAGGGGGCGTTTTAGATACGCAGTATTTT. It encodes CASSDETGGVLDTQYF.

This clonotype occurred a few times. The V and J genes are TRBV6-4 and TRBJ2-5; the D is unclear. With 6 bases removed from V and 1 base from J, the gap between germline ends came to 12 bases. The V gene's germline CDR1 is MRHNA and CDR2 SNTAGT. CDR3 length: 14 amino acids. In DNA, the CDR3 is TGTGCCAGCAGCCAACAGAGAACCCAAGAGACCCAGTACTTC. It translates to CASSQQRTQETQYF.

CDR3 nucleotide sequence: TGCAGTGTTTCGATGACTAGCGGGGATGAAGAGACCCAGTACTTC. Its translation: CSVSMTSGDEETQYF. The chain combines TRBV20-1 with TRBJ2-5, with 11 bases that match TRBD2. V shed 7 bases and J 3 bases; nucleotides not matched to a gene: 10. The germline gives CDR1 DFQATT, CDR2 SNEGSKA (reference sequence). The CDR3 spans 15 residues.

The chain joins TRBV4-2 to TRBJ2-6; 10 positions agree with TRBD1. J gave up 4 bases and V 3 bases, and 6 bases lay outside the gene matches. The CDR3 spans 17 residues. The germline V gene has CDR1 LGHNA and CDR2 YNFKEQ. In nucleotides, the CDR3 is TGTGCCAGCAGCCAGGGGACAGGGGTGTTCGGGGCCAACGTCCTGACTTTC. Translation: CASSQGTGVFGANVLTF.

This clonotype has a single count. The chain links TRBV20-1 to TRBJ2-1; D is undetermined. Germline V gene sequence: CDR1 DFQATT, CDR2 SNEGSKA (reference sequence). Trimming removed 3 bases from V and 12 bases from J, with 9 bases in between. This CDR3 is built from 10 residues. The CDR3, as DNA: TGCAGTGCTAGCTCCCTGGTGCAGTTCTTC. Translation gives CSASSLVQFF.

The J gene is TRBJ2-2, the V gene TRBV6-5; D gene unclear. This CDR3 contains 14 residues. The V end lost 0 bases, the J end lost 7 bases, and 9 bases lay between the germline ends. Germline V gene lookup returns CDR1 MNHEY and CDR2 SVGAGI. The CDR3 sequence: CASSYSALNGELFF. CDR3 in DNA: TGTGCCAGCAGTTACTCTGCTCTAAACGGGGAGCTGTTTTTT.

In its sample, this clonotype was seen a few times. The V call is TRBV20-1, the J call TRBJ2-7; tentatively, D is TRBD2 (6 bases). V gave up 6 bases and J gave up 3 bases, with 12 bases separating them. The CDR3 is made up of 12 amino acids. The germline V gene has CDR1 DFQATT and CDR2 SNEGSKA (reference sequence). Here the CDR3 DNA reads TGCAGTGCCGGGGGAGTCGTCTACGAGCAGTACTTC. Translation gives CSAGGVVYEQYF.

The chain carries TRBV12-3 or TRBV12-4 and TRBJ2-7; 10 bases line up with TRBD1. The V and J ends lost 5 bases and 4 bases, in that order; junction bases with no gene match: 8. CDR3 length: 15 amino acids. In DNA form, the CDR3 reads TGTGCCAGCAGTCACCCCAGACAGGGGGCGTACGAGCAGTACTTC. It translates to CASSHPRQGAYEQYF.

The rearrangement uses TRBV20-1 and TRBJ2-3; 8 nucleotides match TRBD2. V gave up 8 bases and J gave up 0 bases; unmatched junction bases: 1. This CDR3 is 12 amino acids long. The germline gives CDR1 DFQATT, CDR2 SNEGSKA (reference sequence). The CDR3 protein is CSRGGSTDTQYF. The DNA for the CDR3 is TGCAGTCGGGGGGGAAGCACAGATACGCAGTATTTT.

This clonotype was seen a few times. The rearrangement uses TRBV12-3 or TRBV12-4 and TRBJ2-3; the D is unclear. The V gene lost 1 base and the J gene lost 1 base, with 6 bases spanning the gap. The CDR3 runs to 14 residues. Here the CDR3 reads CASSLVLGTDTQYF. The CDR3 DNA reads TGTGCCAGCAGTTTAGTGCTGGGCACAGATACGCAGTATTTT.

CDR3 in DNA: TGTGCCAGCACCGAACACGGTCGTAATGAAAAACTGTTTTTT. This encodes CASTEHGRNEKLFF. The chain has TRBV12-3 or TRBV12-4 and TRBJ1-4; D gene unclear. Trimming cost V 7 bases and J 4 bases, with 13 bases left between them. The CDR3 length is 14 residues.